These T cell receptor beta chains were read from a single sample in a study of beta chain features in type 1 diabetes. Sequenced by immunoSEQ multiplex PCR; TCRdb stores in-frame clones only, minus some. Of about 930,000 clones in the sample, 17% are singletons; the top ten hold 0.02% to 0.025%. The sample consisted of naive CD4+ T cells from blood. Source of these receptors: a woman between 18 and 30 years old in good health. CDR3s include the opening cysteine and the closing phenylalanine or tryptophan. Each record gives: V gene, clone size, D gene, J gene, CDR3 DNA, CDR3 protein. The D gene is left open where the match is weak. Some rows have no size entry. The others give once, few or many, or a class for an expanded clone.

V: TRBV5-1
size: few
D: NA
J: TRBJ1-5
DNA: TGCGCCACCCGGACGGCCCCGGGCAATCAGCCCCAGCATTTT
CDR3: CATRTAPGNQPQHF

V: TRBV2
size: NA
D: TRBD1
J: TRBJ2-5
DNA: TGTGCCAGCATGAGGGACAGTCAAGAGACCCAGTACTTC
CDR3: CASMRDSQETQYF

V: TRBV7-2
size: NA
D: NA
J: TRBJ2-2
DNA: TGTGCCAGCAGCTTAGCCGGGAGTGGCACCGGGGAGCTGTTTTTT
CDR3: CASSLAGSGTGELFF

V: TRBV15
size: NA
D: NA
J: TRBJ2-2
DNA: TGTGCCACCAGCAGAGCAGGAGGAGGGGAGCTGTTTTTT
CDR3: CATSRAGGGELFF

V: TRBV7-2
size: few
D: NA
J: TRBJ2-3
DNA: TGTGCCAGCAGCTTAGCGGAGGGATGGGATACGCAGTATTTT
CDR3: CASSLAEGWDTQYF

V: TRBV9
size: few
D: NA
J: TRBJ2-3
DNA: TGTGCCAGCAGCGTAGTCGGGGAAGTCACAGATACGCAGTATTTT
CDR3: CASSVVGEVTDTQYF

V: TRBV5-6
size: NA
D: TRBD1
J: TRBJ1-4
DNA: TGTGCCAGCAAACCAACAGGGGCCGGCTATGAAAAACTGTTTTTT
CDR3: CASKPTGAGYEKLFF

V: TRBV11-2
size: few
D: NA
J: TRBJ2-5
DNA: TGTGCCAGCAGCTACCGGAGCGGGCAAGAGACCCAGTACTTC
CDR3: CASSYRSGQETQYF

V: TRBV28
size: few
D: NA
J: TRBJ2-7
DNA: TGTGCCAGCAGTTTACGGGACACCCTTTACGAGCAGTACTTC
CDR3: CASSLRDTLYEQYF

V: TRBV4-3
size: NA
D: TRBD1
J: TRBJ1-2
DNA: TGCGCCAGCAGCCAGGCCAGGGGGTTTAACTATGGCTACACCTTC
CDR3: CASSQARGFNYGYTF

V: TRBV7-9
size: NA
D: NA
J: TRBJ2-1
DNA: TGTGCCAGCAGCCTTAATCGGGACAATGAGCAGTTCTTC
CDR3: CASSLNRDNEQFF

V: TRBV19
size: NA
D: TRBD1
J: TRBJ2-6
DNA: TGTGCCAGTGGGGACAGCTACTCCTACTCTGGGGCCAACGTCCTGACTTTC
CDR3: CASGDSYSYSGANVLTF

V: TRBV10-3
size: few
D: TRBD2
J: TRBJ2-7
DNA: TGTGCCATCAGTGATCGACTAGCGGGTTCCTACGAGCAGTACTTC
CDR3: CAISDRLAGSYEQYF

V: TRBV5-6
size: NA
D: TRBD1
J: TRBJ2-7
DNA: TGTGCCAGCAGCTCGGGGACAGGGGGCGATGAGCAGTACTTC
CDR3: CASSSGTGGDEQYF

V: TRBV7-9
size: NA
D: NA
J: TRBJ1-1
DNA: TGTGCCAGCTCCGTGTCGGGCTCATGGGGAGCTTTCTTT
CDR3: CASSVSGSWGAFF

V: TRBV5-1
size: NA
D: NA
J: TRBJ1-1
DNA: TGCGCCAGCAGCTTCTCACCGGTGGTGAACACTGAAGCTTTCTTT
CDR3: CASSFSPVVNTEAFF

V: TRBV10-1
size: NA
D: TRBD2
J: TRBJ2-5
DNA: TGCGCCAGCAGCTTGGGACTAGCGGGAATAAAGTACTTC
CDR3: CASSLGLAGIKYF

V: TRBV6-5
size: few
D: TRBD1
J: TRBJ2-7
DNA: TGTGCCAGCAGGCCGCAGGGGGAGACCTACGAGCAGTACTTC
CDR3: CASRPQGETYEQYF

V: TRBV9
size: few
D: NA
J: TRBJ2-6
DNA: TGTGCCAGCAGCGTGGGACTCTCCCGGGGCTCTGGGGCCAACGTCCTGACTTTC
CDR3: CASSVGLSRGSGANVLTF

V: TRBV7-2
size: few
D: TRBD2
J: TRBJ2-1
DNA: TGTGCCCGCAGCTGGGGACGGGGGGTGGTTTCGAGTGAGCAGTTCTTC
CDR3: CARSWGRGVVSSEQFF

V: TRBV5-8
size: few
D: NA
J: TRBJ2-1
DNA: TGTGCCAGCAGCTTGGCCGTGGGGGTAGCCTACAATGAGCAGTTCTTC
CDR3: CASSLAVGVAYNEQFF

V: TRBV9
size: few
D: NA
J: TRBJ2-1
DNA: TGTGCCAGCAGCGTAGCGGAGGGGGCATCATACAATGAGCAGTTCTTC
CDR3: CASSVAEGASYNEQFF

V: TRBV18
size: few
D: TRBD2
J: TRBJ2-7
DNA: TGTGCCAGCTCACCCCGGAGCGGGAGGAGCAACTACGAGCAGTACTTC
CDR3: CASSPRSGRSNYEQYF

V: TRBV15
size: few
D: NA
J: TRBJ2-3
DNA: TGTGCCACCGGCACGCGGAGCACAGATACGCAGTATTTT
CDR3: CATGTRSTDTQYF

V: TRBV25-1
size: NA
D: NA
J: TRBJ1-2
DNA: TGTGCCAGCAGTGAACAGGAAGGGGGCTATGGCTACACCTTC
CDR3: CASSEQEGGYGYTF

V: TRBV5-5
size: NA
D: NA
J: TRBJ2-1
DNA: TGTGCCAGCAGCTTGTTGCGGAGTACCTACAATGAGCAGTTCTTC
CDR3: CASSLLRSTYNEQFF

V: TRBV23-1
size: many
D: NA
J: TRBJ2-4
DNA: TGCGCCAGCAGTCCAGGGCGTCTAGCCAAAAACATTCAGTACTTC
CDR3: CASSPGRLAKNIQYF

V: TRBV7-2
size: NA
D: NA
J: TRBJ2-7
DNA: TGTGCCAGCAGCACCCCCTACGGCTGGGACGAGCAGTACTTC
CDR3: CASSTPYGWDEQYF

V: TRBV7-2
size: NA
D: TRBD2
J: TRBJ2-1
DNA: TGTGCCAGCAGCTTAATTCGGGAGGGTGAGCAGTTCTTC
CDR3: CASSLIREGEQFF

V: TRBV18
size: few
D: NA
J: TRBJ2-5
DNA: TGTGCCAGCTCACCTATCCAGGGTACACGAGAGACCCAGTACTTC
CDR3: CASSPIQGTRETQYF

V: TRBV7-9
size: NA
D: NA
J: TRBJ2-1
DNA: TGTGCCAGCAGCTTATTATTAGGGCTTAGTCAGTTCTTC
CDR3: CASSLLLGLSQFF

V: TRBV2
size: NA
D: TRBD1
J: TRBJ1-2
DNA: TGTGCCAGCAAGGGACAGCCCACCTCCATGAGCTACACCTTC
CDR3: CASKGQPTSMSYTF

V: TRBV4-3
size: NA
D: TRBD1
J: TRBJ1-2
DNA: TGCGCCAGCAGCCGAGGGACAGGGACTAACTATGGCTACACCTTC
CDR3: CASSRGTGTNYGYTF

V: TRBV18
size: few
D: NA
J: TRBJ1-5
DNA: TGTGCCAGCTCACCGTCGACAGGAGCGCAATCAGCCCAGCATTTT
CDR3: CASSPSTGAQSAQHF

V: TRBV29-1
size: few
D: NA
J: TRBJ1-2
DNA: TGCAGCGCAACGACAGGACCTAACTATGGCTACACCTTC
CDR3: CSATTGPNYGYTF

V: TRBV9
size: NA
D: TRBD1
J: TRBJ2-2
DNA: TGTGCCAGCAGCGCCCCGCCCGGGACAGGGTTAACCGGGGAGCTGTTTTTT
CDR3: CASSAPPGTGLTGELFF

V: TRBV6-1
size: few
D: NA
J: TRBJ2-5
DNA: TGTGCCATCAGTGAGTCGCAGTCCGGGTCGGAGACCCAGTACTTC
CDR3: CAISESQSGSETQYF